The clone carrying this T cell receptor beta chain appeared a few times. Its antigen is unidentified. Trimming took 5 bases from V and 1 from J; bases not matched to a gene: 4. CDR1 and CDR2 from the germline V gene are SGHTA and FQGNSA. CDR3 length: 16 amino acids. This record comes from a study of T-cell reconstitution after alpha-beta-depleted transplantation in children. The study, taken as a whole, reports: Expanded clones from the graft, numbering several hundred, reportedly supplied alpha-beta T cells about two months after transplant. T-cell counts and diversity at one year following transplant were attributed mainly to newly produced T cells.

Unique molecular identifiers were incorporated into the prepared TCRbeta library. TCRdb recomputed calls from the PCR reads with MiXCR, one row per CDR3 protein. The sample consists of some 600,000 distinct CDR3 sequences, 10% to 15% of them appearing once. This sample comprised PBMCs, mostly from graft donor cells, obtained 360 days after TCRalphabeta/CD19-depleted stem cell transplant. The sequence came from a male patient aged 10 to 17 who had a stem cell transplant for acute myeloid leukemia, so the T cells may come from the graft donor. V is TRBV7-2 and J is TRBJ2-1; 11 bases are shared with TRBD2. CDR3 residues: CASSRTSGYSYNEQFF. DNA of the CDR3: TGTGCCAGCAGCAGGACTAGCGGGTATTCCTACAATGAGCAGTTCTTC.